The rows below give T cell receptor beta chains drawn from one sample of a study of blood T cell repertoires in COVID-19. The data were produced by immunoSEQ multiplex PCR, yet TCRdb's version contains in-frame clones alone and is incomplete. The sample lists roughly 310,000 clones; roughly 90% were seen once. Sequenced input: peripheral blood. The receptors shown here come from a woman aged 25 to 39 with COVID-19, enrolled during active disease. Each CDR3 is given without its conserved first and last residue. Each record gives: CDR3 protein, J gene, V gene.

ASRRTVNEKLF	TRBJ1-4	TRBV6-5
ASNPSGSSYNEQF	TRBJ2-1	TRBV19
ASSPPRENTEAF	TRBJ1-1	TRBV6-5
AWSADSNSYEQY	TRBJ2-7	TRBV30
ASRGGLGSPLH	TRBJ1-6	TRBV6-5
ASSPRGFSYEQY	TRBJ2-7	TRBV18
SVEDRGRGRDEQY	TRBJ2-7	TRBV29-1
ASSKGPRLAGSAEQY	TRBJ2-7	TRBV21-1
ASSWRTMGGYT	TRBJ1-2	TRBV12-3/TRBV12-4
ASSVDRGGNSPLH	TRBJ1-6	TRBV19
ASSSPHPLATRSLNSYNEQF	TRBJ2-1	TRBV5-1
ASSWDRIAGDPYEQY	TRBJ2-7	TRBV28
ASRSRGAPTGELF	TRBJ2-2	TRBV28
ASSQLGQGARETQY	TRBJ2-5	TRBV3-1/TRBV3-2
ASSKVGPRGDAEAF	TRBJ1-1	TRBV21-1
ATSTAGGSPLH	TRBJ1-6	TRBV15
ASSEVWTGGTEAF	TRBJ1-1	TRBV6-1
ASSFTGRSNQPQH	TRBJ1-5	TRBV27
ASRNGQGSGNTIY	TRBJ1-3	TRBV19
ASSEEGANYGYT	TRBJ1-2	TRBV2
AISDSRTGGADT	TRBJ1-2	TRBV10-3
ASSSSGTGYT	TRBJ1-2	TRBV19
ASSPFGTGVYEQY	TRBJ2-7	TRBV7-7
ASRYNGVNTEAF	TRBJ1-1	TRBV27
ASSFGPTGYISGNTIY	TRBJ1-3	TRBV9
ASSGQADTGNTIY	TRBJ1-3	TRBV19
ASSSIDRGAEAF	TRBJ1-1	TRBV5-1
SVVVQGRTGNTIY	TRBJ1-3	TRBV29-1
ASSQETTGNSGNTIY	TRBJ1-3	TRBV4-1
ASSLDRAGTEAF	TRBJ1-1	TRBV7-3
ASSVTGLGLYEQY	TRBJ2-7	TRBV2
SVGDSSYEQY	TRBJ2-7	TRBV29-1
ARGGGNYGYT	TRBJ1-2	TRBV24-1
ASSEYSSGRYEQY	TRBJ2-7	TRBV25-1
ASSQTSREQY	TRBJ2-7	TRBV3-1/TRBV3-2
ASSDPTRREKYEQY	TRBJ2-7	TRBV10-2
ASSGLTGERGTEAF	TRBJ1-1	TRBV25-1
ASSFMNTEAF	TRBJ1-1	TRBV6-5
ASSTRQGYEQY	TRBJ2-7	TRBV19
ASSPSTGNFEAF	TRBJ1-1	TRBV18
ASSFGQGTTYEQY	TRBJ2-7	TRBV27
ASSLEGGSNQPQH	TRBJ1-5	TRBV5-1
AWSTRGPGENYGYT	TRBJ1-2	TRBV30
ASRPGLAGETGELF	TRBJ2-2	TRBV5-4
ASSETGATNEKLF	TRBJ1-4	TRBV7-9
ASSSPRSTGNTEAF	TRBJ1-1	TRBV5-1
ASKFEGRVNMNTEAF	TRBJ1-1	TRBV19